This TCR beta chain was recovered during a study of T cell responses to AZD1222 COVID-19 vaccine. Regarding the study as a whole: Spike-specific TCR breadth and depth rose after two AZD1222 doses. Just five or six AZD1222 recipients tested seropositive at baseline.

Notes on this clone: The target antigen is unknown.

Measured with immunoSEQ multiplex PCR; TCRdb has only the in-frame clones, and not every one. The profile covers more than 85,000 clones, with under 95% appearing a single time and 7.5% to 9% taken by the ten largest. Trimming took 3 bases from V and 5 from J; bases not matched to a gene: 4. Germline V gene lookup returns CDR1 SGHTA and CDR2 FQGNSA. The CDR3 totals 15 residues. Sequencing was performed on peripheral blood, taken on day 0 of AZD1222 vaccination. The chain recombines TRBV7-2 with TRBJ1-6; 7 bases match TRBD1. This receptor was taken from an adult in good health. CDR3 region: CASSFGQANNSPLHF. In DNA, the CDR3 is TGTGCCAGCAGCTTCGGACAGGCGAATAATTCACCCCTCCACTTT. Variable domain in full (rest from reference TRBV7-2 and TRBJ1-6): GAGVSQSPSNKVTEKGKDVELRCDPISGHTALYWYRQSLGQGLEFLIYFQGNSAPDKSGLPSDRFSAERTGGSVSTLTIQRTQQEDSAVYLCASSFGQANNSPLHFGNGTRLTVT.